The rows below give T cell receptor beta chains drawn from one sample of a study of T cells after posttransplantation cyclophosphamide. Profiling relied on immunoSEQ multiplex PCR, and the TCRdb table lists in-frame clones only, not all of them. There are tens of thousands of clones in the sample, none observed a single time. The sample consisted of PBMCs. Every receptor here comes from a man aged 45-65 years in good health, CMV-negative, and a related stem cell transplant donor. The CDR3 runs from the conserved cysteine through the conserved F or W. The order of the fields is J gene, V gene, D gene, clone size, CDR3 protein, CDR3 DNA. The D gene is left open where the match is weak. Not all rows give a size; the values are once, few, many and, for expanded clones, a class.

J gene: TRBJ2-7
V gene: TRBV30
D gene: NA
clone size: many
CDR3 protein: CAWDGGAFAYEQYF
CDR3 DNA: TGTGCCTGGGATGGCGGGGCTTTTGCCTACGAGCAGTACTTC

J gene: TRBJ1-2
V gene: TRBV5-1
D gene: NA
clone size: many
CDR3 protein: CASSLARREDGYTF
CDR3 DNA: TGCGCCAGCAGCTTGGCCAGGAGGGAAGATGGCTACACCTTC

J gene: TRBJ2-3
V gene: TRBV27
D gene: NA
clone size: many
CDR3 protein: CASGNRGVRWTDTQYF
CDR3 DNA: TGTGCCAGCGGAAACCGGGGTGTCCGTTGGACAGATACGCAGTATTTT

J gene: TRBJ2-1
V gene: TRBV5-8
D gene: TRBD2
clone size: many
CDR3 protein: CASSLGSGRARNEQFF
CDR3 DNA: TGTGCCAGCAGCTTGGGCAGCGGGAGGGCTCGAAATGAGCAGTTCTTC

J gene: TRBJ2-5
V gene: TRBV5-4
D gene: NA
clone size: many
CDR3 protein: CASRNNQGSETQYF
CDR3 DNA: TGTGCCAGCAGAAATAATCAGGGTTCGGAGACCCAGTACTTC

J gene: TRBJ2-7
V gene: TRBV5-1
D gene: TRBD1
clone size: many
CDR3 protein: CASSVTGGLDEQYF
CDR3 DNA: TGCGCCAGCAGCGTTACAGGGGGCCTGGACGAGCAGTACTTC

J gene: TRBJ2-2
V gene: TRBV7-8
D gene: NA
clone size: NA
CDR3 protein: CASSLPGELFF
CDR3 DNA: TGTGCCAGCAGCCTCCCCGGGGAGCTGTTTTTT

J gene: TRBJ2-3
V gene: TRBV7-3
D gene: NA
clone size: few
CDR3 protein: CASSLFGDTQYF
CDR3 DNA: TGTGCCAGCAGCTTATTCGGGGATACGCAGTATTTT

J gene: TRBJ1-3
V gene: TRBV18
D gene: NA
clone size: few
CDR3 protein: CASSPSASSGNTIYF
CDR3 DNA: TGTGCCAGCTCACCATCAGCGAGCTCTGGAAACACCATATATTTT

J gene: TRBJ2-6
V gene: TRBV18
D gene: NA
clone size: many
CDR3 protein: CASSPPPPGVTGANVLTF
CDR3 DNA: TGTGCCAGCTCACCCCCCCCTCCGGGAGTTACTGGGGCCAACGTCCTGACTTTC